This record concerns one T cell receptor beta chain sequence. The sample belongs to a study of graft-versus-host responses after intestinal transplantation. Study overall: Multivisceral, liver-intestinal, or isolated intestinal transplants were given to recipients. Anti-thymocyte globulin induction, then tacrolimus and steroids for around 3 years, went to all recipients.

V was pared by 5 bases and J by 0 bases, with 2 bases of the junction left unmatched. The V gene's germline CDR1 is SGHNT and CDR2 YYREEE (reference sequence). The CDR3 extends over 14 amino acids. The assay was immunoSEQ multiplex PCR, and TCRdb's table has in-frame clones only and misses some. The table lists roughly 9,700 clones, 31% of them singletons. Responders (approximately 200,000, CFSE-labeled) met approximately 200,000 stimulators that were irradiated and violet-dye-labeled. The authors sorted proliferating CFSE-low CD3+CD4+ and CD3+CD8+ responders after the reaction. The clonotype originates from a human patient who was an organ donor for intestinal transplantation. This specimen consisted of alloreactive CD4+ T cells from a mixed lymphocyte reaction culture, obtained before transplantation. The subset was: CFSE-low proliferating T cells sorted from approximately 6-day pre-transplant mixed lymphocyte reaction (GvH or HvG direction). V and J are TRBV5-4 and TRBJ2-4; 7 nucleotides match TRBD2. CDR3 residues: CASRTSLAKNIQYF. CDR3 coding DNA: TGTGCCAGCAGGACTAGCTTAGCCAAAAACATTCAGTACTTC. The whole variable domain, remainder taken from reference TRBV5-4 and TRBJ2-4, is ETGVTQSPTHLIKTRGQQVTLRCSSQSGHNTVSWYQQALGQGPQFIFQYYREEENGRGNFPPRFSGLQFPNYSSELNVNALELDDSALYLCASRTSLAKNIQYFGAGTRLSVL.